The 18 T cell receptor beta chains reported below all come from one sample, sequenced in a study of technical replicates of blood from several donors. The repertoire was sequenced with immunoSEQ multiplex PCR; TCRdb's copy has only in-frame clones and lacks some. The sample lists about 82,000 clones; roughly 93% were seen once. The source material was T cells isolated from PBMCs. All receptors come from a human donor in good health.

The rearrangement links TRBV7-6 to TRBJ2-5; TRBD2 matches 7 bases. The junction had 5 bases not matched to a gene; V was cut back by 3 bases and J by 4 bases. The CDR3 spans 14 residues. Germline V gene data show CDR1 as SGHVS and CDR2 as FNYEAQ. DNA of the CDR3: TGTGCCAGCAGCTTTTCAGGCGGGAGAGAGACCCAGTACTTC. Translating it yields CASSFSGGRETQYF.

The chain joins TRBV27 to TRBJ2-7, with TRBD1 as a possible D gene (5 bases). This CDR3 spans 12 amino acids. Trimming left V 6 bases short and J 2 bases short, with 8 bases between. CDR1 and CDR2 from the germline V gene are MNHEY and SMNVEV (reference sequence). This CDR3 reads CASRGQTYEQYF. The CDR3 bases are TGTGCCAGCAGAGGACAAACCTACGAGCAGTACTTC.

The CDR3 region has the DNA TGTGCCAGCAGCCCTTCGGGACAGATTAACTATGGCTACACCTTC. This gives the protein CASSPSGQINYGYTF. The rearrangement uses TRBV7-3 and TRBJ1-2, with TRBD1 matching 7 bases. The V segment lost 5 bases and the J segment 1 base; nucleotides outside the gene matches: 7. This CDR3 is built from 15 residues. Germline V CDR1 and CDR2: SGHTA, FQGTGA.

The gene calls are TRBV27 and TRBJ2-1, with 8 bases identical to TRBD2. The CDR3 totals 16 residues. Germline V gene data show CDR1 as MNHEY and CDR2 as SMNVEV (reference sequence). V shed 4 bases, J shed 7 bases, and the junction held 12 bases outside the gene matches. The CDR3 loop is CASSSHLARGVNEQFF. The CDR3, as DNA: TGTGCCAGCAGTTCCCATCTAGCGCGGGGGGTAAATGAGCAGTTCTTC.

This CDR3 reads CASSLRDRGGTEAFF. For the CDR3, the DNA is TGTGCCAGCAGCTTGCGGGACAGGGGTGGCACTGAAGCTTTCTTT. This chain joins TRBV11-3 and TRBJ1-1, with TRBD1 matching over 10 bases. V lost 3 bases, J lost 4 bases, and 5 bases stayed unmatched. The CDR3 consists of 15 residues. The germline V gene encodes CDR1 SGHNT and CDR2 YENEEA.

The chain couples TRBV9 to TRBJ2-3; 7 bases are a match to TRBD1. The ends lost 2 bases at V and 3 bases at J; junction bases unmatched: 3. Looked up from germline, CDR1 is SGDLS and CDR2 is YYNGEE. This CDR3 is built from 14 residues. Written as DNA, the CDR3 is TGTGCCAGCAGCGTGATACAGGGGACAGATACGCAGTATTTT. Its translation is CASSVIQGTDTQYF. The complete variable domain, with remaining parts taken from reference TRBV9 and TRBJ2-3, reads DSGVTQTPKHLITATGQRVTLRCSPRSGDLSVYWYQQSLDQGLQFLIQYYNGEERAKGNILERFSAQQFPDLHSELNLSSLELGDSALYFCASSVIQGTDTQYFGPGTRLTVL.

DNA for the CDR3: TGCAGCGTAGCAACAGGGGGCTCCACTGAAGCTTTCTTT. Encoded protein: CSVATGGSTEAFF. V and J are TRBV29-1 and TRBJ1-1; 9 bases map to TRBD1. J gave up 4 bases and V 6 bases, and 6 bases lay outside the gene matches. The CDR3 is 13 residues long. CDR1 is SQVTM, CDR2 ANQGSEA, per germline.

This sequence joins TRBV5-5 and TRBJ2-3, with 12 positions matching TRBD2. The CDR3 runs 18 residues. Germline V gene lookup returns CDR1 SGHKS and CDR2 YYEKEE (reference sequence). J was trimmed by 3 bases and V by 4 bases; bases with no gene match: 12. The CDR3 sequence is CASSRRPGLAGGTDTQYF. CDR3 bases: TGTGCCAGCAGCCGTAGGCCGGGACTAGCGGGCGGAACAGATACGCAGTATTTT.

The CDR3 loop reads CAWRGGLAGVLSYNEQFF. The CDR3 bases are TGTGCCTGGAGGGGAGGGCTAGCGGGAGTCCTTTCCTACAATGAGCAGTTCTTC. This sequence joins TRBV30 and TRBJ2-1, with 10 bases identical to TRBD2. Germline CDR1 reads GTSNPN; CDR2 reads SVGIG (reference sequence). This CDR3 is 18 amino acids long. The junction had 12 bases not matched to a gene; V was cut back by 3 bases and J by 1 base.

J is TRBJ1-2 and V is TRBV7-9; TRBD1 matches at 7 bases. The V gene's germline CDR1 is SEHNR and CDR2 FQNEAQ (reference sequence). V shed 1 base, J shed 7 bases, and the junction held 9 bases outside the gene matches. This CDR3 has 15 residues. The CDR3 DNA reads TGTGCCAGCAGCTTAGGCCCGACAGGGTTTGGTGGCTACACCTTC. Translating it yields CASSLGPTGFGGYTF.

DNA of the CDR3: TGCGCCAGCAAGCCGTTACAGGGAAACACTGAAGCTTTCTTT. As protein: CASKPLQGNTEAFF. The V call is TRBV4-1, the J call TRBJ1-1, with D tentatively TRBD1 (6 bases). Trimming left V 7 bases short and J 2 bases short, with 14 bases between. CDR1 and CDR2 (germline): MGHRA, YSYEKL. This CDR3 region has 14 residues.

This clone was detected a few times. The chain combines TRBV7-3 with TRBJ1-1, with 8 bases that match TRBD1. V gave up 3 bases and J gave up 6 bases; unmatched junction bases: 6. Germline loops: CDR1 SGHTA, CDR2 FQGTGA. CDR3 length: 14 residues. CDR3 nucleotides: TGTGCCAGCAGCTTGACAGGGGTGGTGGCTGAAGCTTTCTTT. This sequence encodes CASSLTGVVAEAFF.

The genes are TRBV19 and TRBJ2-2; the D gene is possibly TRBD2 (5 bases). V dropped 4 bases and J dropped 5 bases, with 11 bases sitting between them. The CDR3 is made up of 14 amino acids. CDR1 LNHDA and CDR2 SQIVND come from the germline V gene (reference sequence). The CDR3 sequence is CASSRSDLTGELFF. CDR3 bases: TGTGCCAGTAGTAGGTCGGACTTAACCGGGGAGCTGTTTTTT.

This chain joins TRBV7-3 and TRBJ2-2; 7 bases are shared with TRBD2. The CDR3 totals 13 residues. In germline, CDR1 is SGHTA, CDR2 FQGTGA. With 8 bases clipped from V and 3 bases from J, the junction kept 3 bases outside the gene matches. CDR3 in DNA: TGTGCCAGCGGGAGGGGATACACCGGGGAGCTGTTTTTT. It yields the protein CASGRGYTGELFF.

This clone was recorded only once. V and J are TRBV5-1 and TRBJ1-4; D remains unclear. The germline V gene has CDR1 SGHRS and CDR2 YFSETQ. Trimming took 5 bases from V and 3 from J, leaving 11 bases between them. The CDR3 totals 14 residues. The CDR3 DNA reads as TGCGCCAGCAGGTTTAGCTCGGCTAATGAAAAACTGTTTTTT. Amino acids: CASRFSSANEKLFF.

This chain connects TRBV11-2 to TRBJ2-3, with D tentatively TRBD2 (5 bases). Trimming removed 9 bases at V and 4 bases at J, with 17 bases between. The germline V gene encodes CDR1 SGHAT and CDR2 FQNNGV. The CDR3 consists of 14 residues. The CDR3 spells CASNSIPGADTQYF. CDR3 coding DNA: TGTGCCAGTAATAGTATCCCCGGGGCAGATACGCAGTATTTT. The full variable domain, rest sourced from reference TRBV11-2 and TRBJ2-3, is EAGVAQSPRYKIIEKRQSVAFWCNPISGHATLYWYQQILGQGPKLLIQFQNNGVVDDSQLPKDRFSAERLKGVDSTLKIQPAKLEDSAVYLCASNSIPGADTQYFGPGTRLTVL.

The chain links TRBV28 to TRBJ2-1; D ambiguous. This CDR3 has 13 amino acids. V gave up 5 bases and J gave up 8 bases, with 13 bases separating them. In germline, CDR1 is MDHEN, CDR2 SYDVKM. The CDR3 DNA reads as TGTGCCAGCAGTGATCCTCCTAGAGATGAGCAGTTCTTC. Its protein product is CASSDPPRDEQFF. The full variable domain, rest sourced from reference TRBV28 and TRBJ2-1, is DVKVTQSSRYLVKRTGEKVFLECVQDMDHENMFWYRQDPGLGLRLIYFSYDVKMKEKGDIPEGYSVSREKKERFSLILESASTNQTSMYLCASSDPPRDEQFFGPGTRLTVL.

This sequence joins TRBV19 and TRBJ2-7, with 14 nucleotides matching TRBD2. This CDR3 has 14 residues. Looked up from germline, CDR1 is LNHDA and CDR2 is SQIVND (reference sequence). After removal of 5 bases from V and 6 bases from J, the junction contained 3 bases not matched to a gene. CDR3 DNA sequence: TGTGCCAGTAGTGGGACTAGCGGGAGCTCCGAGCAGTACTTC. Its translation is CASSGTSGSSEQYF.